The clone carrying this T cell receptor (beta chain) was counted many times. The antigen is unknown. These data originate in a study of T cell repertoires in cytomegalovirus infection. Each CDR3 protein gets one entry after TCRdb re-called the reads with MiXCR. This repertoire shows approximately 270,000 distinct CDR3 sequences, less than 25% found once; its top ten account for approximately 20%. V lost 1 base, J lost 9 bases, and 10 bases stayed unmatched. The CDR3 totals 15 residues. Overall study findings and caveats: The response measured ex vivo was dominated by TCR beta clonotypes (HLA-C-restricted and CMV-specific).

The chain is built from TRBV12-3 or TRBV12-4 and TRBJ2-7; 9 bases are shared with TRBD2. This material consisted of cultured PBMCs, taken from culture after CMV antigen stimulation. The TCR sequence derives from a human donor in good health (CMV status not recorded). Some clones in this sample may be carry-over from other donors' samples. For the CDR3, the DNA is TGTGCCAGCAGTTTAGGGCTAGCGGGAAACGTTCGGCAGTACTTC. Its translation: CASSLGLAGNVRQYF.